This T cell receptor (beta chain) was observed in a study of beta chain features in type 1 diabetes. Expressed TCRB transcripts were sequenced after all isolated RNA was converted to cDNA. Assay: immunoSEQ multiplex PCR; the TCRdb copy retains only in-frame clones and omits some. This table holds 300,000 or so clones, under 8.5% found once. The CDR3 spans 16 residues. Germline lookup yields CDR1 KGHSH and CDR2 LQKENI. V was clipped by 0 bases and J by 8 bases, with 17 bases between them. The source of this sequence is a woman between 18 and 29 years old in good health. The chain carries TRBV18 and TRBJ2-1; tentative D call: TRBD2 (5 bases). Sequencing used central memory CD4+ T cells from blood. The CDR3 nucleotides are TGTGCCAGCTCACCACCCCCCAGCACTAGTCTTTATGAGCAGTTCTTC. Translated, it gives CASSPPPSTSLYEQFF.